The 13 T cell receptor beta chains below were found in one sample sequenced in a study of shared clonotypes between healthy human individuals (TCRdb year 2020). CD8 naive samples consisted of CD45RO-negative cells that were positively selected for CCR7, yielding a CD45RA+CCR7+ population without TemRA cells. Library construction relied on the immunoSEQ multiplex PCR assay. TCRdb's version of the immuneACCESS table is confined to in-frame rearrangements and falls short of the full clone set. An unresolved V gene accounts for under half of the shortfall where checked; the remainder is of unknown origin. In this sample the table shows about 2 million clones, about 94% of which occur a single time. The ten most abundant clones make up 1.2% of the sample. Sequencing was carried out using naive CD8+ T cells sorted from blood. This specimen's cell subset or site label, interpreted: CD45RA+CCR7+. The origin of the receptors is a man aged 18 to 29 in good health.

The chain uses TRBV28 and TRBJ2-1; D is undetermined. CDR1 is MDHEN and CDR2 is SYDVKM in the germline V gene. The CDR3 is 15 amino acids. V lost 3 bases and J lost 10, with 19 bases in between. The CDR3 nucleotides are TGTGCCAGCAGTTTGCGCCCCTCGCGAGAATGGGAGCAGTTCTTC. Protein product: CASSLRPSREWEQFF.

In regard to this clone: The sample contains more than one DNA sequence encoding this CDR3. Written as DNA, the CDR3 is TGCGCCAGCAGCCCCTTTGCGGGGGCCTACGAGCAGTACTTC. Protein: CASSPFAGAYEQYF. The V and J genes are TRBV4-3 and TRBJ2-7, with 7 bases fitting TRBD2. Germline CDR1 and CDR2: LGHNA and YSLEER. The CDR3 has 14 amino acids. With V trimmed by 4 bases and J by 2 bases, 5 bases remained unmatched.

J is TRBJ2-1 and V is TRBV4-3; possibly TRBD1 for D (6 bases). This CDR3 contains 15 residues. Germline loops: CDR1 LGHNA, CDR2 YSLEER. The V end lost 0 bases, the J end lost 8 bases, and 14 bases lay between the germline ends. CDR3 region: CASSQDRGGFDEQFF. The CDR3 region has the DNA TGCGCCAGCAGCCAAGACAGGGGTGGATTCGATGAGCAGTTCTTC.

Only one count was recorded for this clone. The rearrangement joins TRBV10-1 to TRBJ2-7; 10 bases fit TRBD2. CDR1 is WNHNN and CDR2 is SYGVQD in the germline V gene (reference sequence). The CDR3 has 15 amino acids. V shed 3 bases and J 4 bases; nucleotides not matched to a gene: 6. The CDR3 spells CASSDSTSGVYEQYF. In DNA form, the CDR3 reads TGCGCCAGCAGTGATAGTACTAGCGGGGTTTACGAGCAGTACTTC.

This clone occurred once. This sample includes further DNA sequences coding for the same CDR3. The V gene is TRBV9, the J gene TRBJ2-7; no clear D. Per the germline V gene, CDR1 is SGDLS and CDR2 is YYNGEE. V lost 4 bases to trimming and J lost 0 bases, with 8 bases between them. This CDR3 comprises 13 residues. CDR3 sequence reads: CASSLGPSYEQYF. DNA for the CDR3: TGTGCCAGCAGCCTTGGACCCTCCTACGAGCAGTACTTC. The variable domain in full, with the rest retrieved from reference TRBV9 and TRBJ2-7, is DSGVTQTPKHLITATGQRVTLRCSPRSGDLSVYWYQQSLDQGLQFLIQYYNGEERAKGNILERFSAQQFPDLHSELNLSSLELGDSALYFCASSLGPSYEQYFGPGTRLTVT.

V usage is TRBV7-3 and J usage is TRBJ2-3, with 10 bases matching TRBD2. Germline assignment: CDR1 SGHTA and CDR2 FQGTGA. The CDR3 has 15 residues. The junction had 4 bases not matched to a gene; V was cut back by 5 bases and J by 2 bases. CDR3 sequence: CASSLLAGFTDTQYF. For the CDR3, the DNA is TGTGCCAGCAGCCTACTAGCGGGGTTCACAGATACGCAGTATTTT.

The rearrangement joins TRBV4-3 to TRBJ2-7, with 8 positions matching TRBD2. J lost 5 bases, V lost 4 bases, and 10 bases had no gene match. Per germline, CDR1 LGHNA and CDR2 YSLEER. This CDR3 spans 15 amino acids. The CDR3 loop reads CASSLGGVPLDEQYF. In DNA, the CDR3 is TGCGCCAGCAGCCTCGGGGGGGTACCCTTGGACGAGCAGTACTTC.

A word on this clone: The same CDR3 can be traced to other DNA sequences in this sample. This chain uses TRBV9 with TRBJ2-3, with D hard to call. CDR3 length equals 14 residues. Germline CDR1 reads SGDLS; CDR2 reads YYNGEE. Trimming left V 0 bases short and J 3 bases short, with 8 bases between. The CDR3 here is CASSVVVTTDTQYF. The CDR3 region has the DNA TGTGCCAGCAGCGTAGTCGTAACTACAGATACGCAGTATTTT.

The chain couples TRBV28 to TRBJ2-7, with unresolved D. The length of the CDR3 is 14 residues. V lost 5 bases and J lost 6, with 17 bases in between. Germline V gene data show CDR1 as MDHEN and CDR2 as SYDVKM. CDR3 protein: CASSLHPRTAEQYF. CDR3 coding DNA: TGTGCCAGCAGTCTCCACCCGAGGACGGCCGAGCAGTACTTC. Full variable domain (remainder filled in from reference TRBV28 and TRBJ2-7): DVKVTQSSRYLVKRTGEKVFLECVQDMDHENMFWYRQDPGLGLRLIYFSYDVKMKEKGDIPEGYSVSREKKERFSLILESASTNQTSMYLCASSLHPRTAEQYFGPGTRLTVT.

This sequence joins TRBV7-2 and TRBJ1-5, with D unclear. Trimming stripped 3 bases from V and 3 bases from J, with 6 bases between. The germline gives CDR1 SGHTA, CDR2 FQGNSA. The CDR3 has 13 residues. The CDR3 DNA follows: TGTGCCAGCAGCTTGGGTTTCAATCAGCCCCAGCATTTT. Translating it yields CASSLGFNQPQHF. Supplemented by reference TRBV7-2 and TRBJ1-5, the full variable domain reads GAGVSQSPSNKVTEKGKDVELRCDPISGHTALYWYRQSLGQGLEFLIYFQGNSAPDKSGLPSDRFSAERTGGSVSTLTIQRTQQEDSAVYLCASSLGFNQPQHFGDGTRLSIL.

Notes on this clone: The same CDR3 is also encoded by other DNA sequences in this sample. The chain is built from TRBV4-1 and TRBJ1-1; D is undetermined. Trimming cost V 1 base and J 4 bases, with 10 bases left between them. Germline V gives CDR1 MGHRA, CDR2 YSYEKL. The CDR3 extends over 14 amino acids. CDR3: CASSQVGEGTEAFF. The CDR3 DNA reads TGCGCCAGCAGCCAAGTTGGGGAGGGCACTGAAGCTTTCTTT.

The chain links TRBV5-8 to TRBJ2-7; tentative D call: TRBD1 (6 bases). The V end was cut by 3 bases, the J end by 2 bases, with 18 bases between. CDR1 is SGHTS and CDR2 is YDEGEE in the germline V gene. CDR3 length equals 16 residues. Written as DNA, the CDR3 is TGTGCCAGCAGCTCGGCCCACACAGGGTTCCCCTACGAGCAGTACTTC. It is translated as CASSSAHTGFPYEQYF.

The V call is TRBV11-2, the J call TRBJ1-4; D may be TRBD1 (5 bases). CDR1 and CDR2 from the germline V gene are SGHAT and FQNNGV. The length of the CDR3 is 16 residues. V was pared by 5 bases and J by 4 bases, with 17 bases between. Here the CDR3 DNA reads TGTGCCAGCAGCCCCGGGACCCCAAGCCGTAATGAAAAACTGTTTTTT. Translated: CASSPGTPSRNEKLFF.